Below are 23 T cell receptor beta chains sequenced from a single sample in a study of cytomegalovirus exposure and HLA in healthy donors. The PCR employed 60 Vbeta primers together with 13 Jbeta primers. TCRdb's table, derived via immunoSEQ multiplex PCR, lists solely in-frame clones and lacks some. The sample consists of around 99,000 clones, 77% of them appearing once. Sequences were obtained from PBMCs. Receptors were obtained from a male donor in good health and CMV-seronegative.

V usage is TRBV6-5 and J usage is TRBJ2-3; D unresolved. V lost 4 bases and J lost 1, with 9 bases in between. This CDR3 contains 14 residues. The germline CDR1 and CDR2 sequences are MNHEY and SVGAGI. CDR3 nucleotide sequence: TGTGCCAGCAGTTCTGAGAGAGGCACAGATACGCAGTATTTT. This codes for CASSSERGTDTQYF.

This clone has only a few counts. The chain carries TRBV9 and TRBJ2-7; 10 bases are a match to TRBD2. The trim removed 0 bases at V and 6 bases at J, leaving 12 bases unmatched. The CDR3 extends over 17 amino acids. Germline CDR1 and CDR2: SGDLS and YYNGEE. The CDR3: CASSVATSGNTQGEQYF. The CDR3 DNA sequence: TGTGCCAGCAGCGTAGCTACTAGCGGGAACACCCAAGGCGAGCAGTACTTC.

This clone showed up just once. The chain recombines TRBV10-3 with TRBJ1-4; 7 bases align to TRBD1. Trimming cost V 6 bases and J 4 bases; bases outside gene matches: 8. Germline values: CDR1 ENHRY, CDR2 SYGVKD. This CDR3 is built from 15 residues. CDR3 coding DNA: TGTGCCATCAGCACCGGACAGGTGCGTAATGAAAAACTGTTTTTT. The encoded protein is CAISTGQVRNEKLFF.

The chain carries TRBV23-1 and TRBJ2-5, with 11 bases fitting TRBD2. TRBV23-1 is marked as an open reading frame, function uncertain. There are 16 residues in the CDR3. The V gene end was trimmed by 0 bases and the J gene end by 3 bases; junction bases not matched to a gene: 3. CDR3 sequence reads: CASSQSAGLAEETQYF. The CDR3 bases are TGCGCCAGCAGTCAATCCGCGGGACTAGCGGAAGAGACCCAGTACTTC.

The rearrangement links TRBV28 to TRBJ2-7; TRBD1 agrees at 8 bases. CDR3 size: 13 residues. The V and J ends lost 6 bases and 4 bases, in that order; junction bases with no gene match: 5. Germline CDR1 is MDHEN and CDR2 is SYDVKM. The DNA for the CDR3 is TGTGCCAGCAGGGACAGGGCTAGGTACGAGCAGTACTTC. It encodes CASRDRARYEQYF. Complete variable domain (other parts from reference TRBV28 and TRBJ2-7): DVKVTQSSRYLVKRTGEKVFLECVQDMDHENMFWYRQDPGLGLRLIYFSYDVKMKEKGDIPEGYSVSREKKERFSLILESASTNQTSMYLCASRDRARYEQYFGPGTRLTVT.

V and J are TRBV9 and TRBJ2-2; 7 nucleotides agree with TRBD1. Germline CDR1 reads SGDLS; CDR2 reads YYNGEE. Losses at the gene ends were 0 bases for V and 7 bases for J; bases not matched to a gene: 6. The CDR3 totals 15 residues. In DNA form, the CDR3 reads TGTGCCAGCAGCGTAGTTGAGGGGGCTGGCGGGGAGCTGTTTTTT. Its protein product is CASSVVEGAGGELFF. Filled out from reference TRBV9 and TRBJ2-2, the complete variable domain reads DSGVTQTPKHLITATGQRVTLRCSPRSGDLSVYWYQQSLDQGLQFLIQYYNGEERAKGNILERFSAQQFPDLHSELNLSSLELGDSALYFCASSVVEGAGGELFFGEGSRLTVL.

The chain is built from TRBV7-2 and TRBJ1-1; the D gene is possibly TRBD1 (5 bases). V was trimmed by 5 bases and J by 0 bases, leaving 10 bases between them. CDR1 SGHTA and CDR2 FQGNSA come from the germline V gene. This CDR3 is 14 amino acids long. The CDR3 DNA reads TGTGCCAGCAGCCAGGGTCTCATGAACACTGAAGCTTTCTTT. This codes for CASSQGLMNTEAFF.

This clone has just a few counts. The rearrangement links TRBV5-1 to TRBJ2-3; 10 bases agree with TRBD2. CDR1 is SGHRS, CDR2 YFSETQ, per germline. V was clipped by 4 bases and J by 6 bases; unmatched bases: 11. This CDR3 region has 16 residues. The CDR3 loop reads CASSPGLADGVDTQYF. The CDR3 DNA sequence: TGCGCCAGCAGCCCCGGACTAGCGGATGGTGTTGATACGCAGTATTTT.

The chain links TRBV30 to TRBJ1-6; 7 bases agree with TRBD1. The germline CDR1 and CDR2 sequences are GTSNPN and SVGIG (reference sequence). The CDR3 has 15 amino acids. V shed 4 bases, J shed 3 bases, and the junction held 6 bases outside the gene matches. The CDR3 reads CAWTRQGLYNSPLHF. The CDR3 DNA sequence: TGTGCCTGGACCCGACAGGGACTCTATAATTCACCCCTCCACTTT.

This chain joins TRBV21-1 and TRBJ2-7; the table's D call, TRBD2, was not checked against the DNA. TRBV21-1 is a pseudogene. This CDR3 spans 16 amino acids. The CDR3 protein is CASSNKLAVSSYEQYF. The CDR3 coding sequence is TGTGCCAGCAGCAATAAACTAGCGGTTAGCTCCTACGAGCAGTACTTC.

This clone was counted between two and nine times. The rearrangement uses TRBV28 and TRBJ1-1; no clear D. Per germline, CDR1 MDHEN and CDR2 SYDVKM. V shed 6 bases and J shed 0 bases, with 11 bases lying between them. The CDR3 spans 14 residues. CDR3 DNA: TGTGCCAGCAGCCAACTGGGCCTGAACACTGAAGCTTTCTTT. It translates to CASSQLGLNTEAFF.

This chain connects TRBV18 to TRBJ2-1, with 16 nucleotides matching TRBD2. V lost 2 bases and J lost 16; bases outside the gene matches: 11. The CDR3 loop spans 16 amino acids. CDR1 and CDR2 (germline): KGHSH, LQKENI. CDR3 sequence: CASSPIGTSGRAPPFF. Here the CDR3 DNA reads TGTGCCAGCTCACCAATCGGGACTAGCGGGAGGGCCCCCCCCTTCTTC.

The chain joins TRBV7-9 to TRBJ2-2; maybe TRBD2 (7 bases). V was cut by 11 bases and J by 7 bases, with 23 bases left in between. This CDR3 has 15 amino acids. Germline V gene data show CDR1 as SEHNR and CDR2 as FQNEAQ (reference sequence). CDR3 loop: CAPQLSGGRDGELFF. The CDR3 DNA is TGTGCCCCCCAATTATCGGGGGGCAGGGACGGGGAGCTGTTTTTT.

The rearrangement links TRBV19 to TRBJ2-7; 8 bases map to TRBD2. Germline CDR1 and CDR2: LNHDA and SQIVND (reference sequence). The V gene end was trimmed by 6 bases and the J gene end by 4 bases; junction bases not matched to a gene: 5. There are 13 residues in the CDR3. The CDR3: CASRGSGAYEQYF. Written as DNA, the CDR3 is TGTGCCAGTAGGGGTAGCGGGGCGTACGAGCAGTACTTC.

This chain links TRBV6-1 with TRBJ2-3, with 7 positions matching TRBD2. Per germline, CDR1 MNHNS and CDR2 SASEGT. The ends lost 4 bases at V and 0 bases at J; junction bases unmatched: 7. This CDR3 is 16 amino acids long. CDR3 amino acids: CASSVLRDYSTDTQYF. The CDR3 DNA follows: TGTGCCAGCAGTGTCCTCCGGGACTACAGCACAGATACGCAGTATTTT.

The chain couples TRBV27 to TRBJ1-5; D possibly corresponds to TRBD1 (6 bases). The CDR3 has 13 amino acids. Per germline, CDR1 MNHEY and CDR2 SMNVEV (reference sequence). Trimming cost V 6 bases and J 11 bases, with 17 bases left between them. CDR3 in amino acids: CASSQGPAVAQHF. CDR3 nucleotide sequence: TGTGCCAGCAGCCAGGGGCCCGCGGTGGCCCAGCATTTT.

The rearrangement links TRBV5-5 to TRBJ2-1; 8 positions match TRBD2. This CDR3 is built from 16 residues. V trimming: 4 bases; J trimming: 0 bases; junction bases outside the gene matches: 6. From germline, CDR1 is SGHKS and CDR2 YYEKEE (reference sequence). The CDR3 DNA reads TGTGCCAGCAGCCCGCGGGGGGCTAGCTCCTACAATGAGCAGTTCTTC. The encoded protein is CASSPRGASSYNEQFF.

The genes are TRBV6-4 and TRBJ2-7, with 9 positions matching TRBD2. The CDR3 contains 13 residues. Losses at the gene ends were 4 bases for V and 6 bases for J; bases not matched to a gene: 4. Germline CDR1 is MRHNA and CDR2 is SNTAGT. CDR3 protein: CASSVISGSEQYF. In nucleotides, the CDR3 is TGTGCCAGCAGTGTTATTAGCGGGAGCGAGCAGTACTTC.

The chain combines TRBV2 with TRBJ2-2, with D possibly matching TRBD2 (6 bases). The CDR3 spans 15 residues. The V end was cut by 2 bases, the J end by 5 bases, with 12 bases between. CDR1 is SNHLY and CDR2 is FYNNEI in the germline V gene. The CDR3 coding sequence is TGTGCCAGCAGTGAATACGGGAGTGCAACCGGGGAGCTGTTTTTT. Encoded protein: CASSEYGSATGELFF.

The chain links TRBV18 to TRBJ2-5; 9 bases line up with TRBD2. V trimming: 2 bases; J trimming: 2 bases; junction bases outside the gene matches: 9. The CDR3 sequence is 17 residues long. Germline assignment: CDR1 KGHSH and CDR2 LQKENI. The CDR3 loop is CASSPSGSSGTQETQYF. The CDR3 DNA reads TGTGCCAGCTCACCATCTGGGTCTAGCGGGACTCAAGAGACCCAGTACTTC. Filled out from reference TRBV18 and TRBJ2-5, the complete variable domain reads NAGVMQNPRHLVRRRGQEARLRCSPMKGHSHVYWYRQLPEEGLKFMVYLQKENIIDESGMPKERFSAEFPKEGPSILRIQQVVRGDSAAYFCASSPSGSSGTQETQYFGPGTRLLVL.

The chain recombines TRBV27 with TRBJ1-3; no clear D. This CDR3 is 15 amino acids long. Trimming removed 5 bases at V and 2 bases at J, with 13 bases between. The germline V gene has CDR1 MNHEY and CDR2 SMNVEV (reference sequence). CDR3 region: CASSPEVGTGNTIYF. CDR3 nucleotides: TGTGCCAGCAGTCCAGAAGTGGGCACTGGAAACACCATATATTTT.

This clone is a singleton in its sample. The chain combines TRBV14 with TRBJ2-2, with 7 bases aligning to TRBD1. This CDR3 region has 15 residues. Germline assignment: CDR1 SGHDN and CDR2 FVKESK. The trim removed 5 bases at V and 6 bases at J, leaving 9 bases unmatched. The CDR3 loop is CASSGRQGISGELFF. The CDR3 bases are TGTGCCAGCAGCGGGAGACAGGGAATTTCCGGGGAGCTGTTTTTT.

A note on this clone: The junction and the germline gene differ at one end; a read error may be behind it. The rearrangement links TRBV2 to TRBJ2-1; tentative D call: TRBD1 (5 bases). The CDR3 totals 13 residues. Germline V lookup: CDR1 SNHLY, CDR2 FYNNEI. As DNA, the CDR3 is TGTGCCAGCAGTGGATTGGGGCCTAATGTGCAGTTCTTC. Translation: CASSGLGPNVQFF.